This T cell receptor (beta chain) was recovered during a study of cytomegalovirus exposure and HLA in healthy donors. Study findings and constraints: In presence/absence analyses, roughly uniform sequencing depth across donors was assumed. Whilst most TCR sequences proved rare, a subset of public TCRs occurred across many donors.

Losses at the gene ends were 4 bases for V and 4 bases for J; bases not matched to a gene: 15. The CDR3 runs 17 residues. Germline V gives CDR1 MGHRA, CDR2 YSYEKL. It was with 60 Vbeta and 13 Jbeta primers that the PCR ran. Profiling relied on immunoSEQ multiplex PCR, and the TCRdb table lists in-frame clones only, not all of them. Here the sample table reports approximately 70,000 clones. Comments on this clone: The antigen is unknown.

The TCR originated in a female donor in good health and CMV-seropositive. The gene calls are TRBV4-1 and TRBJ2-7; 8 nucleotides match TRBD1. Material: PBMCs. The CDR3 nucleotides are TGCGCCAGCAGCCTTTTGGGTGGGAGGACAGGGAGATACGAGCAGTACTTC. Translated, it gives CASSLLGGRTGRYEQYF.